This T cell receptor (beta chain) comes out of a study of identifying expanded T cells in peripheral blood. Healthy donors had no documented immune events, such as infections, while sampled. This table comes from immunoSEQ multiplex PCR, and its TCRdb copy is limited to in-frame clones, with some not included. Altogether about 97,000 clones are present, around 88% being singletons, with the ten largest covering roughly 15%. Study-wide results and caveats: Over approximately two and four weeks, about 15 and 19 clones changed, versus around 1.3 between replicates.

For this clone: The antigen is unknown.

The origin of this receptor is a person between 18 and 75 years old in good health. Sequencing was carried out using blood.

Here the CDR3 DNA reads TGTGCCAGCAGTGAACGGGGGGGAAGGGGGATCACTGAAGCTTTCTTT. Encoded protein: CASSERGGRGITEAFF. The gene calls are TRBV25-1 and TRBJ1-1; the D gene is possibly TRBD1 (6 bases). The CDR3 sequence is 16 residues long. V lost 2 bases and J 4 bases, leaving 17 bases between the germline ends. The V gene's germline CDR1 is MGHDK and CDR2 SYGVNS.